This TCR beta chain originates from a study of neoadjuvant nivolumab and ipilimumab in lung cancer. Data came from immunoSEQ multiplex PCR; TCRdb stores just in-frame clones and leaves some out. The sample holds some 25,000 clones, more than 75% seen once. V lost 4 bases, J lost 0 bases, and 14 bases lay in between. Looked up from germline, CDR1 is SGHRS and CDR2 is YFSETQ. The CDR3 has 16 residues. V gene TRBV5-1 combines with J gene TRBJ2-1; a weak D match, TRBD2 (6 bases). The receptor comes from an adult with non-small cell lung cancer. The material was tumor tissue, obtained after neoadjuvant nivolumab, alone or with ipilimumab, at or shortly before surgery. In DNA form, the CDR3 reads TGCGCCAGCAGCACCCGACTAGAGAGCTCCTACAATGAGCAGTTCTTC. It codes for CASSTRLESSYNEQFF.